The 19 T cell receptor beta chains given below trace back to one sample, sequenced in a study of blood T cell repertoires in COVID-19. The repertoire was sequenced with immunoSEQ multiplex PCR; TCRdb's copy has only in-frame clones and lacks some. The sample has roughly 200,000 clones, roughly 89% seen once. Sequenced: PBMCs or T cells enriched from blood (not recorded which). These receptor sequences come from a man between 18 and 29 years old with acute COVID-19.

The chain is built from TRBV28 and TRBJ2-5; 8 bases align to TRBD1. Germline CDR1 MDHEN, CDR2 SYDVKM. This CDR3 region has 17 residues. V shed 5 bases, J shed 5 bases, and the junction held 16 bases outside the gene matches. CDR3 nucleotides: TGTGCCAGCAGTCCGACCATTGGACAGGGAGATTTGGAGACCCAGTACTTC. It translates to CASSPTIGQGDLETQYF.

The V gene is TRBV28, the J gene TRBJ2-1, with D possibly being TRBD1 (6 bases). In germline, CDR1 is MDHEN, CDR2 SYDVKM. Trimming stripped 6 bases from V and 6 bases from J, with 15 bases between. The CDR3 loop spans 14 amino acids. The CDR3 sequence: CASRGAGRANEQFF. In DNA form, the CDR3 reads TGTGCCAGCAGGGGGGCCGGCAGGGCCAATGAGCAGTTCTTC.

This clone was observed once. The gene calls are TRBV28 and TRBJ2-4; TRBD1 is a possible D gene (5 bases). The CDR3 is made up of 16 amino acids. V shed 5 bases and J shed 3 bases, with 17 bases lying between them. Germline lookup yields CDR1 MDHEN and CDR2 SYDVKM. The DNA of the CDR3 is TGTGCCAGCAGTCCGCCCGGACAAGCCGGCAAAAACATTCAGTACTTC. Its translation is CASSPPGQAGKNIQYF.

V and J are TRBV30 and TRBJ1-4, with D unclear. Germline values: CDR1 GTSNPN, CDR2 SVGIG (reference sequence). The CDR3 has 13 amino acids. The V gene lost 8 bases and the J gene lost 0 bases, with 10 bases spanning the gap. The CDR3 nucleotides read TGTGCCCCTCCCGGGACAACTAATGAAAAACTGTTTTTT. Translation gives CAPPGTTNEKLFF.

The gene calls are TRBV19 and TRBJ2-1; D remains unclear. Germline V gene data show CDR1 as LNHDA and CDR2 as SQIVND (reference sequence). The CDR3 consists of 18 residues. V lost 0 bases and J lost 2, with 17 bases in between. The CDR3 DNA sequence: TGTGCCAGTAGTATAGATGGGTTAGGAGCTGCCCCCTACAATGAGCAGTTCTTC. Its translation: CASSIDGLGAAPYNEQFF. Filled out from reference TRBV19 and TRBJ2-1, the complete variable domain reads DGGITQSPKYLFRKEGQNVTLSCEQNLNHDAMYWYRQDPGQGLRLIYYSQIVNDFQKGDIAEGYSVSREKKESFPLTVTSAQKNPTAFYLCASSIDGLGAAPYNEQFFGPGTRLTVL.

The chain uses TRBV27 and TRBJ2-3; 9 positions match TRBD2. The CDR3 totals 15 residues. The V gene end was trimmed by 1 base and the J gene end by 5 bases; junction bases not matched to a gene: 4. Germline V gene data show CDR1 as MNHEY and CDR2 as SMNVEV (reference sequence). The CDR3, as DNA: TGTGCCAGCAGTTTATTAGCGGGAGCGGGAGATACGCAGTATTTT. It encodes CASSLLAGAGDTQYF.

The chain carries TRBV6-1 and TRBJ2-7; D remains ambiguous. CDR3 length equals 13 residues. The germline V and J ends were trimmed by 3 bases and 3 bases, with 9 bases remaining between them. CDR1 and CDR2 from the germline V gene are MNHNS and SASEGT. The CDR3 DNA reads as TGTGCCAGCAGTGACAAGAGGATCTACGAGCAGTACTTC. As protein: CASSDKRIYEQYF.

CDR3 in DNA: TGTGCCAGTAGTTACGGGACGGGAGCTACCTACGAGCAGTACTTC. Its protein is CASSYGTGATYEQYF. The rearrangement links TRBV19 to TRBJ2-7; D is possibly TRBD2 (6 bases). Trimming shortened V by 5 bases and J by 2 bases, and 16 bases separated the two germline ends. CDR3 length: 15 residues. Looked up from germline, CDR1 is LNHDA and CDR2 is SQIVND (reference sequence).

The chain uses TRBV3-1 (or the pseudogene TRBV3-2) and TRBJ2-1; 8 bases agree with TRBD2. CDR3 length equals 16 residues. The germline CDR1 and CDR2 sequences are LGHDT and YNNKEL (reference sequence). The junction had 2 bases not matched to a gene; V was cut back by 0 bases and J by 1 base. The chain's CDR3 is CASSQDSGSSYNEQFF. The CDR3 DNA reads TGTGCCAGCAGCCAAGACAGCGGGAGTTCCTACAATGAGCAGTTCTTC.

This chain links TRBV5-4 with TRBJ2-7; 7 bases match TRBD2. Losses at the gene ends were 0 bases for V and 4 bases for J; bases not matched to a gene: 1. The V gene's germline CDR1 is SGHNT and CDR2 YYREEE (reference sequence). This CDR3 is built from 13 residues. Here the CDR3 reads CASSLGGRYEQYF. In DNA, the CDR3 is TGTGCCAGCAGCTTGGGCGGGAGATACGAGCAGTACTTC.

The rearrangement links TRBV2 to TRBJ2-3, with TRBD1 matching 8 bases. V lost 5 bases, J lost 3 bases, and 4 bases stayed unmatched. Germline V gives CDR1 SNHLY, CDR2 FYNNEI. This CDR3 has 14 amino acids. CDR3 in amino acids: CASSRQGWTDTQYF. In DNA form, the CDR3 reads TGTGCCAGCAGTCGACAGGGGTGGACAGATACGCAGTATTTT.

This clone was found once. This rearrangement joins TRBV30 to TRBJ1-1, with D unclear. V was shortened by 2 bases and J by 0 bases, with 10 bases between the two germline ends. The CDR3 runs to 14 residues. Per germline, CDR1 GTSNPN and CDR2 SVGIG (reference sequence). CDR3 nucleotide sequence: TGTGCCTGGAGTACGGGGTCCATGAACACTGAAGCTTTCTTT. This codes for CAWSTGSMNTEAFF.

The chain couples TRBV10-3 to TRBJ1-2, with 8 bases aligning to TRBD1. Looked up from germline, CDR1 is ENHRY and CDR2 is SYGVKD. After removal of 5 bases from V and 5 bases from J, the junction contained 4 bases not matched to a gene. The CDR3 consists of 13 residues. DNA for the CDR3: TGTGCCATCAGTACACAGGGGGTATATGGCTACACCTTC. This codes for CAISTQGVYGYTF.

The chain combines TRBV19 with TRBJ2-1; 7 nucleotides match TRBD2. J lost 7 bases, V lost 3 bases, and 6 bases had no gene match. CDR1 is LNHDA and CDR2 is SQIVND in the germline V gene (reference sequence). The CDR3 is made up of 14 amino acids. The CDR3 sequence: CASSIPTSSNEQFF. CDR3 coding DNA: TGTGCCAGTAGTATCCCGACTAGCTCGAATGAGCAGTTCTTC. The whole variable domain, remainder taken from reference TRBV19 and TRBJ2-1, is DGGITQSPKYLFRKEGQNVTLSCEQNLNHDAMYWYRQDPGQGLRLIYYSQIVNDFQKGDIAEGYSVSREKKESFPLTVTSAQKNPTAFYLCASSIPTSSNEQFFGPGTRLTVL.

This chain's CDR3 is CASSQAGQAYPRSLNTEAFF. For the CDR3, the DNA is TGTGCCAGCAGCCAAGCGGGACAGGCGTACCCTCGATCCCTGAACACTGAAGCTTTCTTT. V gene TRBV3-1 (or the pseudogene TRBV3-2) combines with J gene TRBJ1-1; the match to TRBD1 covers 8 bases. CDR3 length equals 20 residues. V shed 1 base, J shed 0 bases, and the junction held 16 bases outside the gene matches. The V gene's germline CDR1 is LGHDT and CDR2 YNNKEL (reference sequence).

The chain uses TRBV7-9 and TRBJ1-4; D possibly corresponds to TRBD1 (6 bases). Germline V CDR1 and CDR2: SEHNR, FQNEAQ (reference sequence). The CDR3 extends over 13 amino acids. V lost 4 bases and J lost 8, with 11 bases in between. The CDR3 DNA sequence: TGTGCCAGCAGCTCTGGGGGCGGGGAAAAACTGTTTTTT. It encodes CASSSGGGEKLFF.

The chain joins TRBV28 to TRBJ2-7, with TRBD2 matching 8 bases. Germline V gene sequence: CDR1 MDHEN, CDR2 SYDVKM. The CDR3 extends over 14 amino acids. The V and J ends lost 8 bases and 7 bases, in that order; junction bases with no gene match: 13. The CDR3 DNA reads TGTGCCAGCTCTCGGACTAGCCGACCTCGGGAGCAGTACTTC. It is translated as CASSRTSRPREQYF.

This sequence joins TRBV2 and TRBJ1-2, with TRBD1 identical over 8 bases. This CDR3 spans 15 amino acids. Germline CDR1 reads SNHLY; CDR2 reads FYNNEI. The V and J ends lost 6 bases and 1 base, in that order; junction bases with no gene match: 7. In DNA, the CDR3 is TGTGCCAGCAGCCGAGGACAGGGCCTTAACTATGGCTACACCTTC. This encodes CASSRGQGLNYGYTF.

The chain carries TRBV4-2 and TRBJ1-3; 7 bases map to TRBD1. This CDR3 is built from 19 residues. Germline assignment: CDR1 LGHNA and CDR2 YNFKEQ. V lost 0 bases and J lost 4; bases outside the gene matches: 15. This chain's CDR3 is CASSQDVPGTATGGNTIYF. The CDR3 nucleotides are TGTGCCAGCAGCCAAGACGTTCCCGGGACAGCCACGGGGGGAAACACCATATATTTT.